This T cell receptor beta chain was sequenced during a study of cytomegalovirus exposure and HLA in healthy donors. Study-level background: Unique TCR beta sequences numbering some 120 million came from around 180 million T cells in an earlier analysis. Findings and limits, study-wide: The authors enumerated roughly 180 TCR beta chains as linked to cytomegalovirus. The study had only CMV serostatus as immune exposure information. Sequencing likely generated an artifact that appeared as a cluster of highly shared sequence variants.

On this clone itself: Its antigen is as yet unknown.

60 Vbeta and 13 Jbeta primers were used in PCR. Data came from immunoSEQ multiplex PCR; TCRdb stores just in-frame clones and leaves some out. The sample holds fewer than 140,000 clones; roughly two thirds are singletons and the top ten take 2.5% to 3.5%. Germline loops: CDR1 SGHRS, CDR2 YFSETQ. The V gene end was trimmed by 6 bases and the J gene end by 7 bases; junction bases not matched to a gene: 10. This CDR3 is built from 14 residues. V and J are TRBV5-1 and TRBJ2-7, with 10 bases lining up with TRBD1. The sample taken for sequencing was PBMCs. The sequence was collected from a female donor in good health and CMV-seronegative. Here the CDR3 reads CASTRSGQGREQYF. The CDR3 DNA follows: TGCGCCAGCACCCGATCGGGACAGGGGCGGGAGCAGTACTTC.